These 25 T cell receptor beta chains share one sample of origin, sequenced in a study of cytomegalovirus exposure and HLA in healthy donors (TCRdb year 2017). Libraries came from the immunoSEQ multiplex PCR assay. For the multiplex PCR, a mixture combining 60 forward primers for TCR Vbeta segments and 13 reverse primers for TCR Jbeta segments was used. Held by TCRdb, this immuneACCESS table contains in-frame sequences only and omits some clones. Under half of the omission traces to an unresolved V gene where checked; the cause of the rest is unknown. This sample has some 130,000 clones in its table, and just under 80% of those were observed once. The ten biggest clones cover about 4.5% of the sample. Sequencing was performed on PBMCs. All receptors come from a man aged 25 to 40 in good health.

This chain uses TRBV7-9 with TRBJ2-5, with D possibly matching TRBD1 (6 bases). Germline CDR1 SEHNR, CDR2 FQNEAQ (reference sequence). Trimming stripped 8 bases from V and 1 base from J, with 11 bases between. The CDR3 spans 13 residues. CDR3 protein: CASGTRGQETQYF. Written as DNA, the CDR3 is TGTGCCAGCGGCACCAGGGGCCAAGAGACCCAGTACTTC. Looking up the rest from reference TRBV7-9 and TRBJ2-5 gives the full variable domain: DTGVSQNPRHKITKRGQNVTFRCDPISEHNRLYWYRQTLGQGPEFLTYFQNEAQLEKSRLLSDRFSAERPKGSFSTLEIQRTEQGDSAMYLCASGTRGQETQYFGPGTRLLVL.

The chain combines TRBV29-1 with TRBJ2-7; a weak D match, TRBD2 (5 bases). This CDR3 has 13 residues. The V end was cut by 7 bases, the J end by 6 bases, with 19 bases between. The V gene's germline CDR1 is SQVTM and CDR2 ANQGSEA. The CDR3 DNA sequence: TGCAGCGCCGTTCGAGGGAACCCCTCCGAGCAGTACTTC. Its translation is CSAVRGNPSEQYF.

V usage is TRBV18 and J usage is TRBJ1-5; D unclear. The CDR3 loop spans 12 amino acids. The V and J ends lost 6 bases and 7 bases respectively, with 10 bases between them. The germline gives CDR1 KGHSH, CDR2 LQKENI. CDR3 sequence: CASSTSGQPQHF. CDR3 DNA sequence: TGTGCCAGCTCCACATCGGGACAGCCCCAGCATTTT.

This clone was seen more than once but under ten times. The V call is TRBV5-6, the J call TRBJ2-5; D perhaps matches TRBD1 (6 bases). Germline V gene data show CDR1 as SGHDT and CDR2 as YYEEEE. The CDR3 is 15 amino acids. Trimming removed 0 bases from V and 1 base from J, with 10 bases in between. CDR3 loop: CASSLGTASQETQYF. Here the CDR3 DNA reads TGTGCCAGCAGCTTGGGGACAGCTAGCCAAGAGACCCAGTACTTC. Full variable domain (remainder filled in from reference TRBV5-6 and TRBJ2-5): DAGVTQSPTHLIKTRGQQVTLRCSPKSGHDTVSWYQQALGQGPQFIFQYYEEEERQRGNFPDRFSGHQFPNYSSELNVNALLLGDSALYLCASSLGTASQETQYFGPGTRLLVL.

The chain combines TRBV6-4 with TRBJ2-2, with D possibly being TRBD2 (5 bases). The V end lost 6 bases, the J end lost 5 bases, and 10 bases lay between the germline ends. CDR3 length: 13 residues. Germline V gene data show CDR1 as MRHNA and CDR2 as SNTAGT. Here the CDR3 reads CASRSRETGELFF. DNA for the CDR3: TGTGCCAGCAGAAGTCGGGAAACCGGGGAGCTGTTTTTT.

V gene TRBV6-5 combines with J gene TRBJ2-3, with TRBD2 identical over 10 bases. CDR3 size: 14 residues. Germline V gives CDR1 MNHEY, CDR2 SVGAGI. With V trimmed by 7 bases and J by 3 bases, 4 bases remained unmatched. The CDR3 here is CASNRLAGTDTQYF. CDR3 DNA: TGTGCCAGCAATAGACTAGCGGGTACAGATACGCAGTATTTT.

Details on this clone: An end of the junction does not agree with germline; a read error may underlie this. The chain joins TRBV4-1 to TRBJ2-1; 10 bases are a match to TRBD1. The CDR3 covers 15 residues. The germline V gene has CDR1 MGHRA and CDR2 YSYEKL. The CDR3 nucleotides are TGCGCCAGCACCCAAGGGACAGGGGCCTACAATGAGCAGTTCTTC. As protein: CASTQGTGAYNEQFF.

V gene TRBV18 combines with J gene TRBJ2-5, with 8 bases lining up with TRBD2. This CDR3 is built from 13 residues. CDR1 is KGHSH, CDR2 LQKENI, per germline. J gave up 5 bases and V 3 bases, and 2 bases lay outside the gene matches. This CDR3 is CASSPREDETQYF. The CDR3 DNA sequence: TGTGCCAGCTCACCGCGGGAGGACGAGACCCAGTACTTC.

The chain uses TRBV19 and TRBJ2-7, with TRBD1 matching over 9 bases. This CDR3 is built from 14 residues. Trimming at V came to 4 bases and at J to 4 bases, leaving 5 bases not matched to a gene. Looked up from germline, CDR1 is LNHDA and CDR2 is SQIVND (reference sequence). Here the CDR3 DNA reads TGTGCCAGTAGTACTACAGGGGGCCGGTACGAGCAGTACTTC. Translation gives CASSTTGGRYEQYF.

This clone was observed a single time. The gene calls are TRBV4-1 and TRBJ2-1; D is perhaps TRBD1 (5 bases). CDR1 is MGHRA and CDR2 is YSYEKL in the germline V gene. The CDR3 sequence is 15 residues long. Between the trimmed V and J ends, which lost 1 base and 4 bases, there was a span of 11 bases. The CDR3 region has the DNA TGCGCCAGCAGCCAAGTAACAGGTTCTTACAATGAGCAGTTCTTC. It is translated as CASSQVTGSYNEQFF.

The gene calls are TRBV19 and TRBJ2-1; possible D gene TRBD2, 5 bases. CDR1 is LNHDA and CDR2 is SQIVND in the germline V gene (reference sequence). The CDR3 runs to 12 residues. The CDR3: CLEEGRFNEQFF. CDR3 coding DNA: TGTTTGGAAGAGGGTCGATTCAATGAGCAGTTCTTC.

The chain is built from TRBV19 and TRBJ2-1, with D possibly matching TRBD1 (5 bases). CDR1 is LNHDA and CDR2 is SQIVND in the germline V gene (reference sequence). Trimming shortened V by 3 bases and J by 7 bases, and 10 bases separated the two germline ends. This CDR3 comprises 13 residues. This CDR3 is CASSIPRANEQFF. CDR3 DNA sequence: TGTGCCAGTAGTATTCCCAGGGCAAATGAGCAGTTCTTC.

The CDR3 bases are TGTGCCAGCATTGCTGACAGGACCTTGAACACTGAAGCTTTCTTT. Its translation is CASIADRTLNTEAFF. The rearrangement uses TRBV6-5 and TRBJ1-1, with D perhaps matching TRBD1 (6 bases). The V and J ends lost 7 bases and 0 bases respectively, with 15 bases between them. CDR1 is MNHEY and CDR2 is SVGAGI in the germline V gene. The CDR3 extends over 15 amino acids.

V is TRBV5-1 and J is TRBJ1-2; TRBD1 agrees at 7 bases. The CDR3 covers 15 residues. V lost 1 base and J lost 2; bases outside the gene matches: 5. Germline CDR1 is SGHRS and CDR2 is YFSETQ. CDR3 in DNA: TGCGCCAGCAGCTTGAGGGCAGGGGGGAACTATGGCTACACCTTC. This encodes CASSLRAGGNYGYTF.

This CDR3 is CATSRDGGTGAYEQYF. The CDR3 coding sequence is TGTGCCACCAGCAGAGATGGCGGGACAGGGGCCTACGAGCAGTACTTC. This sequence joins TRBV15 and TRBJ2-7; 10 nucleotides match TRBD1. This CDR3 region has 16 residues. CDR1 is LNHNV and CDR2 is YYDKDF in the germline V gene (reference sequence). After removal of 0 bases from V and 2 bases from J, the junction contained 4 bases not matched to a gene. The full variable domain, rest sourced from reference TRBV15 and TRBJ2-7, is DAMVIQNPRYQVTQFGKPVTLSCSQTLNHNVMYWYQQKSSQAPKLLFHYYDKDFNNEADTPDNFQSRRPNTSFCFLDIRSPGLGDTAMYLCATSRDGGTGAYEQYFGPGTRLTVT.

A few counts support this clone. The chain is built from TRBV6-5 and TRBJ2-7; unclear D gene. Between the trimmed V and J ends, which lost 7 bases and 2 bases, there was a span of 12 bases. CDR1 is MNHEY and CDR2 is SVGAGI in the germline V gene. The CDR3 has 13 amino acids. As DNA, the CDR3 is TGTGCCAGCATGGAACAAGACACCTACGAGCAGTACTTC. Translating it yields CASMEQDTYEQYF.

The V gene is TRBV28, the J gene TRBJ2-3; the match to TRBD2 covers 10 bases. V lost 4 bases and J lost 2; bases outside the gene matches: 3. The CDR3 runs to 15 residues. Germline CDR1 reads MDHEN; CDR2 reads SYDVKM. Here the CDR3 reads CASSSAGGYTDTQYF. CDR3 DNA sequence: TGTGCCAGCAGTTCAGCGGGAGGGTACACAGATACGCAGTATTTT.

The J gene is TRBJ2-7, the V gene TRBV9; 10 positions match TRBD2. The germline V gene has CDR1 SGDLS and CDR2 YYNGEE. CDR3 size: 16 residues. V dropped 0 bases and J dropped 3; count of bases not matched to a gene: 6. The chain's CDR3 is CASSVASSGGFYEQYF. As DNA, the CDR3 is TGTGCCAGCAGCGTAGCCTCTAGCGGGGGTTTCTACGAGCAGTACTTC. Full variable domain (rest looked up from reference TRBV9 and TRBJ2-7): DSGVTQTPKHLITATGQRVTLRCSPRSGDLSVYWYQQSLDQGLQFLIQYYNGEERAKGNILERFSAQQFPDLHSELNLSSLELGDSALYFCASSVASSGGFYEQYFGPGTRLTVT.

This clone has only one observation. The V call is TRBV10-2, the J call TRBJ2-7; weak D call: TRBD2 (5 bases). Trimming removed 10 bases from V and 1 base from J, with 17 bases in between. The germline V gene encodes CDR1 WSHSY and CDR2 SAAADI. The CDR3 is 14 residues long. The CDR3 coding sequence is TGCGCCACCCGGGTGAGTCCGGGATCCTACGAGCAGTACTTC. Amino acids: CATRVSPGSYEQYF.

The J gene is TRBJ2-3, the V gene TRBV9, with TRBD1 matching over 10 bases. Germline CDR1 reads SGDLS; CDR2 reads YYNGEE. The CDR3 has 14 residues. Trimming removed 6 bases from V and 3 bases from J; junction bases left unmatched: 4. CDR3 sequence reads: CASTRTGGTDTQYF. In DNA form, the CDR3 reads TGTGCCAGCACCAGGACAGGGGGGACAGATACGCAGTATTTT.

This clone was detected only once. The J gene is TRBJ2-7, the V gene TRBV28, with D possibly TRBD1 on 6 matching bases. Per the germline V gene, CDR1 is MDHEN and CDR2 is SYDVKM. CDR3 length: 14 residues. V shed 6 bases and J shed 5 bases, with 17 bases lying between them. DNA for the CDR3: TGTGCCAGCAGCCCATACCGACAGGTCGACGAGCAGTACTTC. Its translation is CASSPYRQVDEQYF. Variable domain in full (rest from reference TRBV28 and TRBJ2-7): DVKVTQSSRYLVKRTGEKVFLECVQDMDHENMFWYRQDPGLGLRLIYFSYDVKMKEKGDIPEGYSVSREKKERFSLILESASTNQTSMYLCASSPYRQVDEQYFGPGTRLTVT.

CDR3 sequence: CASNQSGGKLFF. The CDR3 DNA sequence: TGTGCCAGTAATCAGTCCGGAGGAAAACTGTTTTTT. The chain uses TRBV19 and TRBJ1-4; no clear D. CDR1 is LNHDA, CDR2 SQIVND, per germline (reference sequence). The V and J ends lost 7 bases and 10 bases respectively, with 13 bases between them. The CDR3 consists of 12 residues.

The rearrangement joins TRBV6-1 to TRBJ2-5; D possibly corresponds to TRBD1 (5 bases). The germline V gene has CDR1 MNHNS and CDR2 SASEGT. The V end was cut by 7 bases, the J end by 1 base, with 16 bases between. The CDR3 spans 15 residues. The CDR3 here is CASNPRYRTQETQYF. CDR3 nucleotides: TGTGCCAGCAATCCTCGATACAGGACCCAAGAGACCCAGTACTTC.

This chain connects TRBV5-1 to TRBJ2-5, with a weak D call TRBD1 (6 bases). The CDR3 is made up of 18 amino acids. Germline V CDR1 and CDR2: SGHRS, YFSETQ. The V end was cut by 4 bases, the J end by 4 bases, with 26 bases between. The CDR3 bases are TGCGCCAGCAGCACCCGGCCAGACGTATCCGGGACACGAGAGACCCAGTACTTC. It encodes CASSTRPDVSGTRETQYF.

As regards this clone: The junction does not match germline at one end; this may be a read error. The chain couples TRBV7-9 to TRBJ2-7; D is possibly TRBD2 (6 bases). CDR1 SEHNR and CDR2 FQNEAQ come from the germline V gene (reference sequence). This CDR3 comprises 11 residues. For the CDR3, the DNA is TGTTCCAGCAGCTTAGCGGCCGAGCAGTACTTC. It specifies CSSSLAAEQYF.